Each of the 27 T cell receptor beta chains below was sequenced from the same sample in a study of T-cell reconstitution after alpha-beta-depleted transplantation in children. TCRbeta library construction was performed incorporating unique molecular identifiers. TCRdb independently ran MiXCR on the PCR reads; one entry per CDR3 protein. The sample has about 500,000 distinct CDR3 sequences, approximately 32% seen once. The material was PBMCs from the stem cell graft donor, obtained from the stem cell graft. All receptors come from a human donor who donated a stem cell graft to a child with aplastic anemia.

There are a few counts of this clonotype. The V call is TRBV7-2, the J call TRBJ1-5; D remains ambiguous. CDR1 SGHTA and CDR2 FQGNSA come from the germline V gene. Trimming shortened V by 5 bases and J by 4 bases, and 12 bases separated the two germline ends. This CDR3 spans 14 amino acids. The CDR3 coding sequence is TGTGCCAGCAGCCTTGGACGTACTAATCAGCCCCAGCATTTT. This sequence encodes CASSLGRTNQPQHF.

This clonotype was counted only a few times. The rearrangement joins TRBV18 to TRBJ1-5; D is unresolved. There are 14 residues in the CDR3. From germline, CDR1 is KGHSH and CDR2 LQKENI. Trimming stripped 1 base from V and 1 base from J, with 5 bases between. DNA for the CDR3: TGTGCCAGCTCACCACTGGCCAGCAATCAGCCCCAGCATTTT. Residues: CASSPLASNQPQHF.

This chain joins TRBV12-3 or TRBV12-4 and TRBJ2-1, with 7 positions matching TRBD2. V gave up 2 bases and J gave up 13 bases; unmatched junction bases: 5. CDR3 size: 12 residues. CDR3 coding DNA: TGTGCCAGCAGTTTAAGGCGGGAGAACCAGTTCTTC. It specifies CASSLRRENQFF.

There are a few counts of this clonotype. The chain links TRBV29-1 to TRBJ2-2; TRBD2 aligns across 8 bases. This CDR3 region has 15 residues. Germline CDR1 SQVTM, CDR2 ANQGSEA. J was trimmed by 3 bases and V by 6 bases; bases with no gene match: 9. The chain's CDR3 is CSVKAGGGYTGELFF. The CDR3 coding sequence is TGCAGCGTGAAGGCGGGGGGAGGGTACACCGGGGAGCTGTTTTTT.

The chain combines TRBV28 with TRBJ1-5; perhaps TRBD1 as D (5 bases). There are 17 residues in the CDR3. V lost 10 bases and J lost 6, with 28 bases in between. Germline V gives CDR1 MDHEN, CDR2 SYDVKM. This chain's CDR3 is CATSGSWGGEVGQPQHF. CDR3 in DNA: TGTGCCACATCGGGCTCCTGGGGAGGGGAGGTAGGTCAGCCCCAGCATTTT.

The chain couples TRBV5-4 to TRBJ2-3; 12 bases align to TRBD2. The germline V gene has CDR1 SGHNT and CDR2 YYREEE (reference sequence). The ends lost 2 bases at V and 5 bases at J; junction bases unmatched: 15. This CDR3 contains 19 residues. CDR3 protein: CASSFRASGRADLGDTQYF. In DNA form, the CDR3 reads TGTGCCAGCAGCTTTCGAGCTAGCGGGAGGGCCGATTTAGGAGATACGCAGTATTTT.

The V gene is TRBV7-2, the J gene TRBJ2-4; D might be TRBD1 (6 bases). The CDR3 runs to 15 residues. Trimming took 5 bases from V and 5 from J, leaving 16 bases between them. The V gene's germline CDR1 is SGHTA and CDR2 FQGNSA. CDR3 sequence: CASSIGTLRQNIQYF. Here the CDR3 DNA reads TGTGCCAGCAGCATAGGGACACTCCGCCAAAACATTCAGTACTTC.

V gene TRBV6-4 combines with J gene TRBJ1-1; TRBD1 might be the D (5 bases). V lost 5 bases and J lost 6, with 16 bases in between. The CDR3 length is 14 residues. The germline gives CDR1 MRHNA, CDR2 SNTAGT. This chain's CDR3 is CASSLGTAGAEAFF. The CDR3 nucleotides read TGTGCCAGCAGTCTAGGGACCGCGGGGGCTGAAGCTTTCTTT.

The V call is TRBV21-1, the J call TRBJ2-7; the D call TRBD1 from the table was never checked on the DNA. TRBV21-1 is assigned pseudogene status. The CDR3 runs 15 residues. CDR3 residues: CASSKAPQGKNEQYV. For the CDR3, the DNA is TGTGCCAGCAGCAAAGCGCCGCAGGGGAAGAACGAGCAGTACGTC.

The V and J genes are TRBV4-1 and TRBJ2-7, with D possibly TRBD1 on 6 matching bases. Germline CDR1 reads MGHRA; CDR2 reads YSYEKL. This CDR3 has 16 amino acids. The V and J ends lost 0 bases and 3 bases respectively, with 15 bases between them. The CDR3 DNA follows: TGCGCCAGCAGCCAAGATGGGGTGGACAGTTACTACGAGCAGTACGTC. Translation: CASSQDGVDSYYEQYV.

This clonotype was counted only a few times. The chain combines TRBV10-3 with TRBJ1-2; perhaps TRBD1 as D (5 bases). The germline V gene has CDR1 ENHRY and CDR2 SYGVKD. V was trimmed by 3 bases and J by 1 base, leaving 12 bases between them. This CDR3 is 15 amino acids long. CDR3 sequence reads: CAISESGRINYGYTF. CDR3 sequence (DNA): TGTGCCATCAGTGAATCGGGACGGATTAACTATGGCTACACCTTC.

V and J are TRBV6-2 or TRBV6-3 and TRBJ1-1; no clear D. Between the trimmed V and J ends, which lost 8 bases and 11 bases, there was a span of 21 bases. Germline CDR1 is MNHEY and CDR2 is SVGEGT. This CDR3 is 13 amino acids long. The CDR3 region is CASSLDGELLAFF. Here the CDR3 DNA reads TGTGCCAGCTCCCTGGACGGGGAATTGCTGGCTTTCTTT.

The chain has TRBV13 and TRBJ2-2; 9 bases fit TRBD1. There are 14 residues in the CDR3. CDR1 and CDR2 (germline): PRHDT, FYEKMQ (reference sequence). V shed 5 bases, J shed 7 bases, and the junction held 5 bases outside the gene matches. The CDR3 DNA reads TGTGCCAGCAGCCCTTCGACAGGGGGCGGGGAGCTGTTTTTT. Translated: CASSPSTGGGELFF.

In DNA, the CDR3 is TGTGCTAGTGGTTCGGACGGTGGGGGTGAGCAGTTCTTC. This gives the protein CASGSDGGGEQFF. V gene TRBV12-5 combines with J gene TRBJ2-1; TRBD1 or TRBD2 may be the D gene (5 bases each). The ends were cut back, 4 bases at V and 9 bases at J, with 13 bases in the middle. This CDR3 spans 13 amino acids. Looked up from germline, CDR1 is LGHNT and CDR2 is FRNRAP.

This clonotype was seen a handful of times. The chain joins TRBV20-1 to TRBJ1-2; TRBD1 aligns across 8 bases. V trimming: 0 bases; J trimming: 1 base; junction bases outside the gene matches: 10. The CDR3 is made up of 17 amino acids. The germline V gene encodes CDR1 DFQATT and CDR2 SNEGSKA (reference sequence). Here the CDR3 reads CSARDPRTGQINYGYTF. DNA of the CDR3: TGCAGTGCTAGAGATCCACGGACAGGGCAAATTAACTATGGCTACACCTTC.

This clonotype showed up many times. The V gene is TRBV6-4, the J gene TRBJ2-3, with 8 positions matching TRBD2. Germline loops: CDR1 MRHNA, CDR2 SNTAGT. CDR3 length: 14 residues. Unmatched junction bases numbered 0, after V lost 4 bases and J lost 0 bases. The CDR3 sequence is CASSASGSTDTQYF. Here the CDR3 DNA reads TGTGCCAGCAGTGCTAGCGGGAGCACAGATACGCAGTATTTT.

The V and J genes are TRBV18 and TRBJ2-7; TRBD2 matches at 8 bases. The CDR3 is 16 amino acids. The germline V gene encodes CDR1 KGHSH and CDR2 LQKENI. J gave up 4 bases and V 0 bases, and 8 bases lay outside the gene matches. The CDR3 region is CASSPPLAGGTYEQYF. CDR3 nucleotide sequence: TGTGCCAGCTCACCACCGCTTGCGGGAGGAACGTACGAGCAGTACTTC.

This clonotype was seen a handful of times. DNA of the CDR3: TGTGCCAGCAGCGAGCATCAGGGGCTAAAACTGTTTTTT. Translation gives CASSEHQGLKLFF. The chain employs TRBV6-6 and TRBJ1-4, with a possible D match to TRBD1 (6 bases). V was clipped by 6 bases and J by 10 bases, with 15 bases between them. The germline V gene has CDR1 MNHNY and CDR2 SVGAGI (reference sequence). The CDR3 consists of 13 residues.

This clonotype was detected a few times. The chain combines TRBV4-2 with TRBJ2-2; 9 bases match TRBD2. The CDR3 sequence is 16 residues long. CDR1 is LGHNA, CDR2 YNFKEQ, per germline. After removal of 4 bases from V and 2 bases from J, the junction contained 5 bases not matched to a gene. CDR3: CASSRGLARNTGELFF. In DNA, the CDR3 is TGTGCCAGCAGCCGCGGACTAGCGCGTAACACCGGGGAGCTGTTTTTT.

Concerning this clonotype: A read error may produce the germline difference seen at one junction end. CDR3 sequence reads: CASSLGLAGDTQYF. The CDR3 DNA reads as TGTGCCAGCAGTTTAGGCCTAGCGGGAGACACGCAGTATTTT. The gene calls are TRBV5-1 and TRBJ2-3; 10 nucleotides match TRBD2. The length of the CDR3 is 14 residues. The V gene's germline CDR1 is SGHRS and CDR2 YFSETQ.

This chain connects TRBV9 to TRBJ1-2; D not certain. This CDR3 is built from 15 residues. The V gene lost 0 bases and the J gene lost 0 bases, with 9 bases spanning the gap. Per germline, CDR1 SGDLS and CDR2 YYNGEE. The CDR3 DNA sequence: TGTGCCAGCAGCGTAGCAATCGGAGCTAACTATGGCTACACCTTC. It translates to CASSVAIGANYGYTF. The full variable domain, with the rest looked up from reference TRBV9 and TRBJ1-2, is DSGVTQTPKHLITATGQRVTLRCSPRSGDLSVYWYQQSLDQGLQFLIQYYNGEERAKGNILERFSAQQFPDLHSELNLSSLELGDSALYFCASSVAIGANYGYTFGSGTRLTVV.

J is TRBJ2-7 and V is TRBV28, with D tentatively TRBD1 (7 bases). Germline-derived CDR1 and CDR2 are MDHEN and SYDVKM. Deletions cut 7 bases from V and 1 base from J, with 17 bases between. CDR3 length: 15 amino acids. The CDR3 DNA sequence: TGTGCCAGCAAAAGGGGGCGGGAATGGTCCTACGAGCAGTACTTC. The encoded protein is CASKRGREWSYEQYF. The whole variable domain, remainder taken from reference TRBV28 and TRBJ2-7, is DVKVTQSSRYLVKRTGEKVFLECVQDMDHENMFWYRQDPGLGLRLIYFSYDVKMKEKGDIPEGYSVSREKKERFSLILESASTNQTSMYLCASKRGREWSYEQYFGPGTRLTVT.

The genes are TRBV29-1 and TRBJ2-1; D gene ambiguous. Germline V gene lookup returns CDR1 SQVTM and CDR2 ANQGSEA. The CDR3 contains 15 residues. V lost 0 bases and J lost 0, with 9 bases in between. CDR3 amino acids: CSVEEAASSYNEQFF. For the CDR3, the DNA is TGCAGCGTTGAAGAGGCCGCAAGCTCCTACAATGAGCAGTTCTTC.

The chain couples TRBV19 to TRBJ2-2; TRBD1 might be the D (5 bases). The germline CDR1 and CDR2 sequences are LNHDA and SQIVND (reference sequence). The CDR3 consists of 15 residues. Between the trimmed V and J ends, which lost 8 bases and 2 bases, there was a span of 15 bases. In DNA, the CDR3 is TGTGCCAGTCATAGGGGCAAGCCTAACACCGGGGAGCTGTTTTTT. Translated, it gives CASHRGKPNTGELFF.

The chain has TRBV9 and TRBJ2-4; TRBD1 or TRBD2 may be the D gene (5 bases each). The CDR3 has 16 amino acids. Germline loops: CDR1 SGDLS, CDR2 YYNGEE. Deletions cut 2 bases from V and 5 bases from J, with 17 bases between. DNA for the CDR3: TGTGCCAGCAGCGTTGGGGCTAGCTCGGTAGAAAACATTCAGTACTTC. It translates to CASSVGASSVENIQYF.

The rearrangement links TRBV11-2 to TRBJ2-7, with D unclear. The V gene's germline CDR1 is SGHAT and CDR2 FQNNGV. V lost 3 bases to trimming and J lost 4 bases, with 13 bases between them. CDR3 size: 14 residues. CDR3 amino acids: CASSFVGPTYEQYV. CDR3 in DNA: TGTGCCAGCAGCTTCGTAGGACCTACTTACGAGCAGTACGTC.

V is TRBV5-5 and J is TRBJ1-2, with D tentatively TRBD1 (6 bases). CDR1 and CDR2 from the germline V gene are SGHKS and YYEKEE (reference sequence). This CDR3 has 16 amino acids. The ends were cut back, 2 bases at V and 5 bases at J, with 19 bases in the middle. The DNA of the CDR3 is TGTGCCAGCAGCTTACTCCGGGACACGATTGTGTATGGCTACACCTTC. Translating gives CASSLLRDTIVYGYTF.